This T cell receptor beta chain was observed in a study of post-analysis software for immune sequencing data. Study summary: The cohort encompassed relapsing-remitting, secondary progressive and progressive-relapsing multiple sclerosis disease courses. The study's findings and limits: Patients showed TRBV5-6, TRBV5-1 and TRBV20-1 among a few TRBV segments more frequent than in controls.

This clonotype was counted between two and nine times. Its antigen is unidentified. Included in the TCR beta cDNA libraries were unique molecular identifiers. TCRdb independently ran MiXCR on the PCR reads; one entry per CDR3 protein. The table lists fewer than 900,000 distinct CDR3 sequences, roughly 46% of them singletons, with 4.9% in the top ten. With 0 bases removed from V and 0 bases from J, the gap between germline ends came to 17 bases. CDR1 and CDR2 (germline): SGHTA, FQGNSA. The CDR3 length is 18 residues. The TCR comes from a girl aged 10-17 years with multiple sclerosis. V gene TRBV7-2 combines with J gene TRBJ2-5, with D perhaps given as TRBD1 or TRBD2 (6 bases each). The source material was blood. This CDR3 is CASSLAETWGAYQETQYF. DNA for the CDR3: TGTGCCAGCAGCTTAGCCGAAACCTGGGGGGCGTACCAAGAGACCCAGTACTTC.